One and the same sample provided the 18 T cell receptor beta chains below, sequenced in a study of blood T cell repertoires in COVID-19. Assay used: immunoSEQ multiplex PCR; TCRdb lists only in-frame clones, some missing. The sample yields 220,000 or so clones, 86% seen once. Sequenced material: peripheral blood. All receptors derive from a woman in her forties or fifties with COVID-19, enrolled during active disease.

The rearrangement uses TRBV7-9 and TRBJ2-6; D perhaps matches TRBD2 (5 bases). The CDR3 runs to 15 residues. Germline CDR1 is SEHNR and CDR2 is FQNEAQ (reference sequence). Trimming pared 3 bases from V and 1 base from J, leaving 7 bases between. The CDR3 region has the DNA TGTGCCAGCAGCTTGGCGGGTTCTGGGGCCAACGTCCTGACTTTC. This encodes CASSLAGSGANVLTF.

J is TRBJ2-1 and V is TRBV7-2, with TRBD2 matching 10 bases. CDR3 length: 16 amino acids. With 4 bases clipped from V and 9 bases from J, the junction kept 12 bases outside the gene matches. Germline CDR1 is SGHTA and CDR2 is FQGNSA. CDR3 nucleotide sequence: TGTGCCAGCAGCTCTCTAGCGGGGGCCTTCGGAGTTGAGCAGTTCTTC. It translates to CASSSLAGAFGVEQFF.

This clone was counted a single time. V usage is TRBV4-3 and J usage is TRBJ2-3, with 10 bases matching TRBD2. The trim removed 0 bases at V and 4 bases at J, leaving 4 bases unmatched. The germline CDR1 and CDR2 sequences are LGHNA and YSLEER. This CDR3 has 16 amino acids. CDR3 DNA: TGCGCCAGCAGCCAAGATAGCGGGGGGTGGGCAGATACGCAGTATTTT. Translation gives CASSQDSGGWADTQYF.

This chain links TRBV5-4 with TRBJ2-1; no reliable D call. Germline assignment: CDR1 SGHNT and CDR2 YYREEE (reference sequence). Trimming stripped 4 bases from V and 4 bases from J, with 12 bases between. The CDR3 has 14 amino acids. The CDR3 loop is CASSPMVAYNEQFF. CDR3 nucleotide sequence: TGTGCCAGCAGCCCCATGGTAGCATACAATGAGCAGTTCTTC.

This chain connects TRBV11-2 to TRBJ2-5, with 7 bases identical to TRBD2. The J segment lost 4 bases and the V segment lost 3 bases, leaving 8 bases of the junction unmatched. The V gene's germline CDR1 is SGHAT and CDR2 FQNNGV. The CDR3 runs 15 residues. CDR3 protein: CASSFTLAEGETQYF. CDR3 DNA sequence: TGTGCCAGCAGCTTTACCCTAGCGGAGGGAGAGACCCAGTACTTC.

A note on this clone: An end of the junction differs from the germline gene, which may be a read error. This chain links TRBV20-1 with TRBJ1-2; possible D gene TRBD1, 6 bases. CDR3 length: 11 amino acids. Germline CDR1 DFQATT, CDR2 SNEGSKA (reference sequence). The CDR3 loop reads CSARTVPLFAF. CDR3 sequence (DNA): TGCAGCGCTCGGACAGTACCTCTCTTCGCCTTC.

V gene TRBV11-2 combines with J gene TRBJ1-2; 8 positions agree with TRBD1. Germline CDR1 is SGHAT and CDR2 is FQNNGV. V lost 1 base, J lost 8 bases, and 9 bases stayed unmatched. This CDR3 contains 15 residues. CDR3 amino acids: CASSLAGDRGLGYTF. The CDR3 DNA reads as TGTGCCAGCAGCTTAGCAGGAGACAGGGGATTGGGCTACACCTTC.

The CDR3 DNA is TGTGCCAGCAGCTTAGCCCTCCGCGCGGGGGCCGCTACTGCCAAAAACATTCAGTACTTC. Encoded protein: CASSLALRAGAATAKNIQYF. This chain links TRBV7-8 with TRBJ2-4; D may be TRBD2 (7 bases). Looked up from germline, CDR1 is SGHVS and CDR2 is FQNEAQ. Trimming left V 0 bases short and J 1 base short, with 22 bases between. The length of the CDR3 is 20 residues.

V usage is TRBV3-1 (or the pseudogene TRBV3-2) and J usage is TRBJ1-1, with TRBD1 as a possible D gene (5 bases). V shed 4 bases and J shed 6 bases, with 21 bases lying between them. The CDR3 contains 16 residues. Germline assignment: CDR1 LGHDT and CDR2 YNNKEL (reference sequence). In DNA form, the CDR3 reads TGTGCCAGCAGCCTAGGGGCAGGGCAGGGAAAGGCTGAAGCTTTCTTT. This gives the protein CASSLGAGQGKAEAFF.

This clone came up once. The V call is TRBV5-6, the J call TRBJ2-2; 7 nucleotides agree with TRBD1. Germline assignment: CDR1 SGHDT and CDR2 YYEEEE. The CDR3 is made up of 12 amino acids. V shed 5 bases, J shed 10 bases, and the junction held 5 bases outside the gene matches. The CDR3 DNA sequence: TGTGCCAGCAGAAGACAGGGTACGGAGCTGTTTTTT. Protein product: CASRRQGTELFF.

The J gene is TRBJ2-1, the V gene TRBV30; 12 nucleotides agree with TRBD2. This CDR3 region has 14 residues. The germline V gene encodes CDR1 GTSNPN and CDR2 SVGIG (reference sequence). J was trimmed by 8 bases and V by 2 bases; bases with no gene match: 4. The CDR3 reads CAWSRLAGGDEQFF. DNA for the CDR3: TGTGCCTGGAGTAGGCTAGCGGGGGGGGATGAGCAGTTCTTC. Drawing the rest from reference TRBV30 and TRBJ2-1, the complete variable domain is SQTIHQWPATLVQPVGSPLSLECTVEGTSNPNLYWYRQAAGRGLQLLFYSVGIGQISSEVPQNLSASRPQDRQFILSSKKLLLSDSGFYLCAWSRLAGGDEQFFGPGTRLTVL.

CDR3 in amino acids: CASSFGTGGLGEKLFF. DNA of the CDR3: TGTGCCAGCAGCTTTGGGACAGGGGGCCTGGGTGAAAAACTGTTTTTT. The chain has TRBV5-5 and TRBJ1-4; 12 bases are shared with TRBD1. J lost 7 bases, V lost 2 bases, and 6 bases had no gene match. Germline V lookup: CDR1 SGHKS, CDR2 YYEKEE (reference sequence). The length of the CDR3 is 16 residues.

The V and J genes are TRBV13 and TRBJ2-1; 10 positions agree with TRBD2. The CDR3 spans 15 residues. V trimming: 2 bases; J trimming: 6 bases; junction bases outside the gene matches: 4. CDR1 and CDR2 from the germline V gene are PRHDT and FYEKMQ (reference sequence). The CDR3 sequence is CASSLRQRGGNEQFF. CDR3 nucleotide sequence: TGTGCCAGCAGCTTACGTCAGCGGGGGGGCAATGAGCAGTTCTTC.

This clone showed up just once. This rearrangement joins TRBV5-1 to TRBJ1-2; D is perhaps TRBD1 (5 bases). Germline CDR1 reads SGHRS; CDR2 reads YFSETQ. This CDR3 is 14 amino acids long. Trimming shortened V by 1 base and J by 2 bases, and 9 bases separated the two germline ends. The DNA of the CDR3 is TGCGCCAGCAGCTTGAGGGCAGGGAACTATGGCTACACCTTC. It encodes CASSLRAGNYGYTF.

The V gene is TRBV7-8, the J gene TRBJ2-1; the D gene is possibly TRBD1 (8 bases). The germline V gene has CDR1 SGHVS and CDR2 FQNEAQ. The V end lost 5 bases, the J end lost 2 bases, and 13 bases lay between the germline ends. The CDR3 length is 15 residues. In DNA form, the CDR3 reads TGTGCCAGCAGCCACAGGGGGGGGACCTACAATGAGCAGTTCTTC. Translated: CASSHRGGTYNEQFF.

This clone has just one count. The chain carries TRBV5-6 and TRBJ1-5, with D possibly being TRBD1 (5 bases). Germline CDR1 reads SGHDT; CDR2 reads YYEEEE. V gave up 4 bases and J gave up 6 bases, with 14 bases separating them. The CDR3 loop spans 14 amino acids. In DNA form, the CDR3 reads TGTGCCAGCAGCAGTACACAGGCCGGTCAGCCCCAGCATTTT. Protein sequence: CASSSTQAGQPQHF.

The rearrangement uses TRBV9 and TRBJ2-1, with 8 bases fitting TRBD1. The V gene end was trimmed by 3 bases and the J gene end by 6 bases; junction bases not matched to a gene: 11. Germline CDR1 is SGDLS and CDR2 is YYNGEE. This CDR3 is 16 amino acids long. DNA for the CDR3: TGTGCCAGCAGCGAGGTACCTCAGGGGGCTGTCAATGAGCAGTTCTTC. Its protein is CASSEVPQGAVNEQFF.

The chain links TRBV6-5 to TRBJ2-2; weak D call: TRBD1 (6 bases). CDR3 length equals 12 residues. Germline V gene data show CDR1 as MNHEY and CDR2 as SVGAGI. V lost 6 bases and J 4 bases, leaving 6 bases between the germline ends. The chain's CDR3 is CASRQGTGELFF. The CDR3 DNA reads TGTGCCAGCAGACAGGGCACCGGGGAGCTGTTTTTT.